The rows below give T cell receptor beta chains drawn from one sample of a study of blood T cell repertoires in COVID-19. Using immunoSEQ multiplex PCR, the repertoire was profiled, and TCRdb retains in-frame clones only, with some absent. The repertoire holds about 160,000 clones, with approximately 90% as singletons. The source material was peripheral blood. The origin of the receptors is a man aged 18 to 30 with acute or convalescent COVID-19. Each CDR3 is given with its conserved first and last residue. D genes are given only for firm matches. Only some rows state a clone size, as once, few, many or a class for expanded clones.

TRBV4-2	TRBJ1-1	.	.	CASTIYPTLANGPEAFF	TGTGCCAGCACTATATATCCGACCCTTGCTAATGGGCCTGAAGCTTTCTTT
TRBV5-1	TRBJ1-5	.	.	CASSLGEGGQPQHF	TGCGCCAGCAGCCTCGGGGAGGGGGGCCAGCCCCAGCATTTT
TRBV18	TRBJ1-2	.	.	CASSPGARSAYGYTF	TGTGCCAGCTCACCAGGGGCTAGGTCCGCTTATGGCTACACCTTC
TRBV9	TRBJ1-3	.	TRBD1	CASSPWTGDSGNTIYF	TGTGCCAGCAGCCCTTGGACAGGGGACTCTGGAAACACCATATATTTT
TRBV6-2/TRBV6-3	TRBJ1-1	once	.	CASSYVGDSTEAFF	TGTGCCAGCAGTTACGTCGGGGATAGCACTGAAGCTTTCTTT
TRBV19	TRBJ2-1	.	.	CASSIGQGSDEQFF	TGTGCCAGTAGTATAGGTCAGGGCAGTGATGAGCAGTTCTTC
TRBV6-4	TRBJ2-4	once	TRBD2	CASSRLAVSLAKNIQYF	TGTGCCAGCAGCAGACTAGCGGTTAGCTTGGCCAAAAACATTCAGTACTTC
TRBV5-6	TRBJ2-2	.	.	CASSWSGVANTGELFF	TGTGCCAGCAGCTGGAGCGGCGTCGCGAACACCGGGGAGCTGTTTTTT
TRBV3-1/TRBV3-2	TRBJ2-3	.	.	CASSPDDRGSTDTQYF	TGTGCCAGCAGCCCTGATGACCGGGGTAGCACAGATACGCAGTATTTT
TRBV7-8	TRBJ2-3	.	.	CASSLARPGEGTQYF	TGTGCCAGCAGCTTAGCGCGCCCAGGGGAAGGGACGCAGTATTTT
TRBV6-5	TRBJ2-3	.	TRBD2	CASSSSGPDTQYF	TGTGCCAGCAGTTCTAGCGGGCCAGATACGCAGTATTTT
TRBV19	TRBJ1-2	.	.	CASSPGYGYTF	TGTGCCAGTAGCCCAGGATATGGCTACACCTTC
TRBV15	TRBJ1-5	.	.	CATSREAGNQPQHF	TGTGCCACCAGCAGAGAGGCAGGTAATCAGCCCCAGCATTTT
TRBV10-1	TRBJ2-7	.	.	CASSETNEQYF	TGCGCCAGCAGTGAGACTAACGAGCAGTACTTC
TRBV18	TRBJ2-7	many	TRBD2	CASSAAGGNEQYF	TGTGCCAGCTCCGCAGCGGGAGGGAACGAGCAGTACTTC
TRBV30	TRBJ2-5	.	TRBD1	CACTPGTGMETQYF	TGTGCCTGTACCCCCGGGACAGGGATGGAGACCCAGTACTTC
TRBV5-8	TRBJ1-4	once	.	CASSLYRSEKLFF	TGTGCCAGCAGCTTGTATAGGAGTGAAAAACTGTTTTTT
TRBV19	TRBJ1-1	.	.	CASSIGTGGNTEAFF	TGTGCCAGTAGTATAGGTACGGGGGGGAACACTGAAGCTTTCTTT
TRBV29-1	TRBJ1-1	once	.	CSVSFLNTEAFF	TGCAGCGTTTCCTTTCTGAACACTGAAGCTTTCTTT
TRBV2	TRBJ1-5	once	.	CASVDRYSNQPQHF	TGTGCCAGCGTGGACAGATATAGCAATCAGCCCCAGCATTTT
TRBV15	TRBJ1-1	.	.	CATSRGRETAEAFF	TGTGCCACCAGCAGAGGCAGGGAAACGGCTGAAGCTTTCTTT
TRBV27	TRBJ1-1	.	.	CASSGRFMNTEAFF	TGTGCCAGCAGTGGCAGGTTCATGAACACTGAAGCTTTCTTT
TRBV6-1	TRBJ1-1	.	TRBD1	CASSGRDREGEYTEAFF	TGTGCCAGCAGTGGACGGGACAGGGAAGGTGAATACACTGAAGCTTTCTTT
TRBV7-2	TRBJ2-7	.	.	CASSPRGERPSTYEQYF	TGTGCCAGCAGCCCTCGGGGAGAGCGCCCATCGACCTACGAGCAGTACTTC
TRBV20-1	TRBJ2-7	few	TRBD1	CSASRSLPGQGVYEQYF	TGCAGTGCTAGTCGGTCCCTCCCGGGACAGGGGGTCTACGAGCAGTACTTC
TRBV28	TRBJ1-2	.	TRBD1	CASTQRDRAAGGYTF	TGTGCCAGCACCCAACGGGACAGGGCAGCAGGGGGCTACACCTTC